Listed below are T cell receptor beta chains from one sample, sequenced in a study of blood T cell repertoires in COVID-19. The protocol was immunoSEQ multiplex PCR, while the TCRdb copy is restricted to in-frame clones and leaves out a portion. The data hold around 96,000 clones, with nearly 95% observed a single time. Sequenced sample: peripheral blood. The receptors were gathered from a human donor with active COVID-19. The donor label of this sample is uncertain. Both conserved end residues are part of each CDR3. The order of the fields is V gene, CDR3 length, CDR3 protein.

v_gene: TRBV28
len: 15
CDR3aa: CASSLSRGGVEKLFF

v_gene: TRBV5-6
len: 13
CDR3aa: CASSYGQPGELFF

v_gene: TRBV28
len: 17
CDR3aa: CASKKGRAPSAHNEQFF

v_gene: TRBV28
len: 18
CDR3aa: CASSTTHASDRWAYEQYF

v_gene: TRBV11-2
len: 17
CDR3aa: CASSLGTGTGGHTEAFF

v_gene: TRBV28
len: 15
CDR3aa: CASSPRGAGAYEQYF

v_gene: TRBV5-6
len: 17
CDR3aa: CASSLSGRGFRTDTQYF

v_gene: TRBV5-1
len: 12
CDR3aa: CASSRVQETQYF

v_gene: TRBV6-2/TRBV6-3
len: 15
CDR3aa: CASSYSGGTGNEQYF

v_gene: TRBV18
len: 12
CDR3aa: CASSQYPYEQYF

v_gene: TRBV18
len: 16
CDR3aa: CASSPRDKGAWETQYF

v_gene: TRBV13
len: 18
CDR3aa: CASSLAAGGRNSPDTQYF

v_gene: TRBV7-9
len: 17
CDR3aa: CASSLGRGQGTGWEQFF

v_gene: TRBV4-1
len: 15
CDR3aa: CASSQRVSELETQYF